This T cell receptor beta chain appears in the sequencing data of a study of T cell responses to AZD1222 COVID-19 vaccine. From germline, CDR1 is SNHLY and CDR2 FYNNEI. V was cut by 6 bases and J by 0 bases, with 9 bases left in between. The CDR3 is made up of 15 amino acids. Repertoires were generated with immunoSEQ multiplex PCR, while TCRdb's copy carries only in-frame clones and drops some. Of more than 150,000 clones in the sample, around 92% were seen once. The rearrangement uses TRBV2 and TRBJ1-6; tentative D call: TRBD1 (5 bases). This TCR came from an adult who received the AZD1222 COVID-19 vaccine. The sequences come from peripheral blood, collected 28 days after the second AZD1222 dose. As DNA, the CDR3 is TGTGCCAGCAGCGGGGGGAGCTCCTATAATTCACCCCTCCACTTT. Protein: CASSGGSSYNSPLHF. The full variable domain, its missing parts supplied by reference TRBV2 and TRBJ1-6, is EPEVTQTPSHQVTQMGQEVILRCVPISNHLYFYWYRQILGQKVEFLVSFYNNEISEKSEIFDDQFSVERPDGSNFTLKIRSTKLEDSAMYFCASSGGSSYNSPLHFGNGTRLTVT.